Listed below are T cell receptor beta chains from one sample, sequenced in a study of T cells in narcolepsy. Profiled with immunoSEQ multiplex PCR; TCRdb holds only in-frame clones, not every one. The data hold some 30,000 clones, with 80% observed a single time. The sample taken for sequencing was memory (CD45RA-) CD4+ T cells from blood. These receptors all stem from a human donor in good health. Both conserved end residues are part of each CDR3. Fields, in order: clone size, D gene, V gene, J gene, CDR3 DNA, CDR3 protein. The D gene is left open where the match is weak. Size is stated for part of the rows, as once, few or many counts, or as a class when the clone is expanded.

once	TRBD1	TRBV12-5	TRBJ1-5	TGTGCTAGTGGTTTGTCACAGGGGGCACCCCAGCCCCAGCATTTT	CASGLSQGAPQPQHF
NA	NA	TRBV18	TRBJ2-7	TGTGCCAGCTCACCAGAGAGCACCTACGAGCAGTACTTC	CASSPESTYEQYF
once	NA	TRBV14	TRBJ2-7	TGTGCCAGCAGCCAACGAGCCATATACGAGCAGTACTTC	CASSQRAIYEQYF
NA	NA	TRBV11-2	TRBJ1-5	TGTGCCAGCAGCTTAGATACGGGGGGAGACCAGCCCCAGCATTTT	CASSLDTGGDQPQHF
NA	NA	TRBV10-2	TRBJ1-1	TGCGCCAGCAGAATCAGGAGCTTGAACACTGAAGCTTTCTTT	CASRIRSLNTEAFF
NA	NA	TRBV10-3	TRBJ2-7	TGTGCCATCAGTGAGGTAGGGCCACCTATCTACGAGCAGTACTTC	CAISEVGPPIYEQYF
NA	NA	TRBV13	TRBJ2-3	TGTGCCAGCAGCTTTTCAGGACGACCAACGGATACGCAGTATTTT	CASSFSGRPTDTQYF
NA	TRBD1	TRBV19	TRBJ1-2	TGTGCCAGTACTAATGCCGGGACAGGGGATGGCTACACCTTC	CASTNAGTGDGYTF
NA	TRBD2	TRBV4-3	TRBJ2-1	TGCGCCAGCAGCCGTCGAAGGACTAGCGGGAGCGATGAGCAGTTCTTC	CASSRRRTSGSDEQFF
NA	NA	TRBV13	TRBJ2-7	TGTGCCAGCAGCTTGACCAGACTCTACGAGCAGTACTTC	CASSLTRLYEQYF
NA	NA	TRBV7-2	TRBJ1-1	TGTGCCAGCAGCCACGGGAATTTCGGCACTGAAGCTTTCTTT	CASSHGNFGTEAFF
NA	TRBD2	TRBV5-1	TRBJ2-1	TGCGCCAGCAGGTCGACAGGCGGGAGGAATGAGCAGTTCTTC	CASRSTGGRNEQFF
NA	TRBD1	TRBV5-3	TRBJ1-1	TGTGCCAGAAGCTCGGACTGGGGGCGCAGACAGGGATGTTGGACTGAAGCTTTCTTT	CARSSDWGRRQGCWTEAFF
NA	NA	TRBV6-5	TRBJ1-2	TGTGCCAGCAGTCAGGTGGGGGGAGGCTACACCTTC	CASSQVGGGYTF
NA	NA	TRBV7-3	TRBJ1-1	TGTGCCAGCAGCTTCCGGGGGAACACTGAAGCTTTCTTT	CASSFRGNTEAFF